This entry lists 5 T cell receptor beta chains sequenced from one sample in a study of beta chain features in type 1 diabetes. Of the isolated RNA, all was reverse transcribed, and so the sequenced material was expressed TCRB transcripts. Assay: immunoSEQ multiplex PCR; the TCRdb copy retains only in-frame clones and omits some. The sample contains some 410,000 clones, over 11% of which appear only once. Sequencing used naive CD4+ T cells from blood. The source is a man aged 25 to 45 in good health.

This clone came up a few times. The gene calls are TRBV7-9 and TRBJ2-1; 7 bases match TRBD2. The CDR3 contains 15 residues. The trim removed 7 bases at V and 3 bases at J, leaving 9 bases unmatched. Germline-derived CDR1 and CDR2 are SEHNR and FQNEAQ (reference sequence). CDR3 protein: CASNAMSGNYNEQFF. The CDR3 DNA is TGTGCCAGCAATGCCATGAGCGGGAACTACAATGAGCAGTTCTTC.

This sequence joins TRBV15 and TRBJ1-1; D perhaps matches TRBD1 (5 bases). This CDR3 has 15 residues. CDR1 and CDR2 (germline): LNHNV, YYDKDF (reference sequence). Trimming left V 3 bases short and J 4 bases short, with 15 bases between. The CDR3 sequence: CATSRGGVPGTEAFF. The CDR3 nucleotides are TGTGCCACCAGCAGGGGAGGGGTCCCCGGCACTGAAGCTTTCTTT.

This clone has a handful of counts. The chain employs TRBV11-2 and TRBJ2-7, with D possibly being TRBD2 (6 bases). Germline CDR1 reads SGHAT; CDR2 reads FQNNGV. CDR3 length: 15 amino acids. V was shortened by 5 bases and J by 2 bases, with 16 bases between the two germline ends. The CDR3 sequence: CASSPGRGLTYEQYF. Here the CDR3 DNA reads TGTGCCAGCAGCCCGGGCCGGGGGTTAACCTACGAGCAGTACTTC.

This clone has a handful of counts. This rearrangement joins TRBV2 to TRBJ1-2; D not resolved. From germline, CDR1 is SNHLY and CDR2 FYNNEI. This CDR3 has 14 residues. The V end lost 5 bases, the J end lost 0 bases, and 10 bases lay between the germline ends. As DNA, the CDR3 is TGTGCCAGCAGTTCCCTCCCCGCTAACTATGGCTACACCTTC. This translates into CASSSLPANYGYTF.

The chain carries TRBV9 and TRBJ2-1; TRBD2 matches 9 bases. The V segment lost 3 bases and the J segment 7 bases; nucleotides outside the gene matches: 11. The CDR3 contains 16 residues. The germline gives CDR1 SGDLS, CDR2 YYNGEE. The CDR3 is CASSAQRGAHRNEQFF. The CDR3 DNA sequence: TGTGCCAGCAGCGCCCAGCGGGGGGCCCATAGGAATGAGCAGTTCTTC.